This passage covers 22 T cell receptor beta chains from one sample sequenced in a study of response to subunit inactivated influenza vaccine. TCRdb analysed the RT-PCR reads with MiXCR anew, one entry per CDR3 protein. The top ten hold about 10% of the sample, which has hundreds of thousands of distinct CDR3 sequences, 20% to 25% seen once. The sample was PBMCs from blood, taken less than 22 months after vaccination. The receptors were gathered from a man aged 45-69 years who received an inactivated influenza vaccine.

This clonotype was counted ten times or more. This chain links TRBV28 with TRBJ2-7, with a tentative D call TRBD1 (6 bases). V shed 3 bases and J shed 1 base, with 16 bases lying between them. Germline V gives CDR1 MDHEN, CDR2 SYDVKM. The CDR3 extends over 16 amino acids. The CDR3 reads CASSFRLDSLSYEQYF. The DNA for the CDR3 is TGTGCCAGCAGTTTTCGACTGGACAGTCTGTCCTACGAGCAGTACTTC.

This clonotype was picked up a small number of times. The J gene is TRBJ1-2, the V gene TRBV6-1, with D perhaps matching TRBD1 (6 bases). This CDR3 has 15 amino acids. Looked up from germline, CDR1 is MNHNS and CDR2 is SASEGT. The V end lost 3 bases, the J end lost 0 bases, and 11 bases lay between the germline ends. The CDR3: CASSEMTGANYGYTF. The CDR3 DNA reads as TGTGCCAGCAGTGAGATGACAGGCGCTAACTATGGCTACACCTTC.

Written as DNA, the CDR3 is TGTGCCAGCAGTTACTCGATCGAGGGTGGGGAGCTGTTTTTT. It yields the protein CASSYSIEGGELFF. The chain is built from TRBV6-2 or TRBV6-3 and TRBJ2-2, with TRBD2 as a possible D gene (5 bases). The V gene lost 0 bases and the J gene lost 8 bases, with 10 bases spanning the gap. The germline V gene has CDR1 MNHEY and CDR2 SVGEGT. The CDR3 is 14 residues long.

The chain uses TRBV5-1 and TRBJ2-5; TRBD2 matches at 11 bases. This CDR3 is built from 16 residues. From germline, CDR1 is SGHRS and CDR2 YFSETQ. V lost 0 bases to trimming and J lost 5 bases; unmatched junction nucleotides: 6. CDR3: CASSLATSGSLETQYF. The CDR3 DNA is TGCGCCAGCAGCTTGGCCACTAGCGGGAGTTTGGAGACCCAGTACTTC.

There are a few counts of this clonotype. The rearrangement joins TRBV6-2 or TRBV6-3 to TRBJ2-1, with a possible D match to TRBD2 (6 bases). From germline, CDR1 is MNHEY and CDR2 SVGEGT. This CDR3 region has 14 residues. V gave up 8 bases and J gave up 5 bases, with 16 bases separating them. The CDR3 DNA sequence: TGTGCCAGCCGCAGGAGTGCGGGAAACAATGAGCAGTTCTTC. It is translated as CASRRSAGNNEQFF.

The gene calls are TRBV28 and TRBJ1-1; TRBD1 matches 9 bases. Trimming took 6 bases from V and 1 from J; bases not matched to a gene: 3. Germline lookup yields CDR1 MDHEN and CDR2 SYDVKM. This CDR3 is 14 amino acids long. The CDR3 spells CASRTDRGNTEAFF. The CDR3 nucleotides are TGTGCCAGCAGGACGGACAGGGGGAACACTGAAGCTTTCTTT.

This clonotype has ten or more counts. The J gene is TRBJ1-6, the V gene TRBV10-2; no firm D call. Germline V CDR1 and CDR2: WSHSY, SAAADI. V lost 3 bases and J lost 14, with 17 bases in between. The CDR3 contains 14 residues. For the CDR3, the DNA is TGCGCCAGCAGTGACGTCCCACCCTCGGGGACCCTCCACTTT. Amino acid sequence: CASSDVPPSGTLHF.

This clonotype was recorded a few times. The genes are TRBV12-3 or TRBV12-4 and TRBJ2-3, with D perhaps matching TRBD1 (5 bases). The CDR3 runs to 16 residues. V was shortened by 1 base and J by 0 bases, with 11 bases between the two germline ends. CDR3 bases: TGTGCCAGCAGTTTAGGTCGACAGTCTAGCACAGATACGCAGTATTTT. It translates to CASSLGRQSSTDTQYF.

This clonotype was counted only a few times. V and J are TRBV29-1 and TRBJ2-5; no clear D gene. Germline V gives CDR1 SQVTM, CDR2 ANQGSEA. V gave up 4 bases and J gave up 3 bases, with 9 bases separating them. The CDR3 consists of 12 residues. The CDR3 protein is CSVAREEETQYF. CDR3 bases: TGCAGCGTTGCGCGAGAGGAAGAGACCCAGTACTTC.

This chain connects TRBV7-3 to TRBJ2-1, with D unclear. CDR3 length: 13 amino acids. The germline CDR1 and CDR2 sequences are SGHTA and FQGTGA. V was shortened by 1 base and J by 4 bases, with 5 bases between the two germline ends. The CDR3 bases are TGTGCCAGCAGCTTAAACCTATACAATGAGCAGTTCTTC. Protein sequence: CASSLNLYNEQFF.

The sample holds one count of this clonotype. The chain has TRBV25-1 and TRBJ2-5; D is undetermined. The CDR3 totals 15 residues. Germline lookup yields CDR1 MGHDK and CDR2 SYGVNS. V shed 3 bases and J shed 5 bases, with 16 bases lying between them. As DNA, the CDR3 is TGTGCCAGCAGTGAGGGGTCGGGTTCCGGGGAGACCCAGTACTTC. Its protein is CASSEGSGSGETQYF.

This clonotype was detected a few times. This rearrangement joins TRBV2 to TRBJ1-5, with D perhaps matching TRBD1 (6 bases). Trimming stripped 5 bases from V and 6 bases from J, with 14 bases between. CDR3 length: 14 residues. Germline assignment: CDR1 SNHLY and CDR2 FYNNEI. For the CDR3, the DNA is TGTGCCAGCAGTCGGACAGCTAGACGTCAGCCCCAGCATTTT. It yields the protein CASSRTARRQPQHF.

This clonotype was seen at least ten times. The rearrangement joins TRBV21-1 to TRBJ1-2. TRBV21-1 is designated a pseudogene. The CDR3 contains 15 residues. Written as DNA, the CDR3 is TGTGCCAGCAGCAGCGACACAAGCGGCCTAGCGGGCTACACCTTC. Protein: CASSSDTSGLAGYTF.

This clonotype appeared a few times. The rearrangement links TRBV20-1 to TRBJ2-3; no reliable D call. CDR1 and CDR2 from the germline V gene are DFQATT and SNEGSKA (reference sequence). Deletions cut 5 bases from V and 1 base from J, with 13 bases between. This CDR3 has 14 amino acids. The CDR3 here is CSASLGMGTDTQYF. The DNA of the CDR3 is TGCAGTGCTTCCTTGGGGATGGGCACAGATACGCAGTATTTT.

The chain is built from TRBV5-4 and TRBJ1-1; no firm D call. This CDR3 region has 15 residues. The germline CDR1 and CDR2 sequences are SGHNT and YYREEE (reference sequence). V was pared by 0 bases and J by 1 base, with 10 bases between. The CDR3 sequence: CASSLAPIPNTEAFF. The CDR3 nucleotides read TGTGCCAGCAGCTTGGCTCCGATACCGAACACTGAAGCTTTCTTT.

The table lists this clonotype with a few counts. J is TRBJ1-5 and V is TRBV19; possible D gene TRBD1, 6 bases. Trimming removed 7 bases from V and 1 base from J, with 14 bases in between. Germline V gene lookup returns CDR1 LNHDA and CDR2 SQIVND (reference sequence). The CDR3 is 15 amino acids. The CDR3 reads CASTRTGNSNQPQHF. In nucleotides, the CDR3 is TGTGCCAGTACTAGAACAGGGAACAGCAATCAGCCCCAGCATTTT.

The sample holds many counts of this clonotype. The chain employs TRBV7-2 and TRBJ1-1, with 8 nucleotides matching TRBD1. CDR1 and CDR2 from the germline V gene are SGHTA and FQGNSA. After removal of 5 bases from V and 8 bases from J, the junction contained 16 bases not matched to a gene. This CDR3 comprises 16 residues. The CDR3: CASSVPPGQGRPEAFF. DNA of the CDR3: TGTGCCAGCAGCGTACCACCAGGACAGGGTAGGCCAGAAGCTTTCTTT.

This chain uses TRBV5-5 with TRBJ1-2, with D perhaps TRBD1 (6 bases). This CDR3 has 16 residues. Trimming shortened V by 4 bases and J by 1 base, and 17 bases separated the two germline ends. CDR1 is SGHKS, CDR2 YYEKEE, per germline (reference sequence). Here the CDR3 DNA reads TGTGCCAGCAGCCTCCGGGGGCGGACGCTTAACTATGGCTACACCTTC. The encoded protein is CASSLRGRTLNYGYTF.

The chain uses TRBV6-5 and TRBJ1-2; TRBD1 agrees at 8 bases. CDR3 length equals 14 residues. V dropped 3 bases and J dropped 8; count of bases not matched to a gene: 8. Germline V lookup: CDR1 MNHEY, CDR2 SVGAGI. CDR3 in DNA: TGTGCCAGCAGTTATCACGCAGGGGGCCGGGGCTACACCTTC. Its protein is CASSYHAGGRGYTF.

This sequence joins TRBV7-9 and TRBJ1-5; TRBD1 matches 9 bases. This CDR3 comprises 17 residues. Trimming cost V 8 bases and J 0 bases; bases outside gene matches: 11. Germline CDR1 SEHNR, CDR2 FQNEAQ (reference sequence). The DNA of the CDR3 is TGTGCCAGCGACGAAGGGACAGGGCCATATAGCAATCAGCCCCAGCATTTT. This gives the protein CASDEGTGPYSNQPQHF.

This clonotype was counted at least ten times. This chain links TRBV28 with TRBJ2-1; the match to TRBD2 covers 7 bases. The germline V gene encodes CDR1 MDHEN and CDR2 SYDVKM. The CDR3 has 13 amino acids. Trimming took 6 bases from V and 6 from J; bases not matched to a gene: 5. In DNA, the CDR3 is TGTGCCAGCAGCTTGGGGGGGGGCAATGAGCAGTTCTTC. Its protein is CASSLGGGNEQFF.

The J gene is TRBJ1-2, the V gene TRBV2; TRBD1 is a possible D gene (6 bases). CDR1 and CDR2 from the germline V gene are SNHLY and FYNNEI. Trimming cost V 5 bases and J 6 bases, with 19 bases left between them. CDR3 length equals 15 residues. The CDR3 sequence is CASSPRTAWSNGYTF. CDR3 sequence (DNA): TGTGCCAGCAGTCCTAGGACAGCTTGGTCCAATGGCTACACCTTC.